A selection of T cell receptor beta chains follows, all from one sample in a study of blood T cell repertoires in COVID-19. The data were produced by immunoSEQ multiplex PCR, yet TCRdb's version contains in-frame clones alone and is incomplete. The sample lists some 360,000 clones, more than 70% seen once, with approximately 1% in the top ten. Specimen: PBMCs or T cells enriched from blood (not recorded which). The receptor source for this set is a woman aged 25 to 39 who had been exposed to COVID-19. CDR3s leave out the opening cysteine and the closing phenylalanine or tryptophan. D genes are given only for firm matches.

j_call v_call d_call cdr3_length cdr3_aa
TRBJ2-1 TRBV27 . 11 ASSVRTRGEQF
TRBJ2-7 TRBV19 TRBD2 13 ASSIYSGIEREQY
TRBJ2-1 TRBV6-1 TRBD2 18 ASSEVVGLVLDPSYNEQF
TRBJ1-1 TRBV28 . 9 ASRGQTEAF
TRBJ2-7 TRBV19 . 13 ASSIPGQRRGEQY
TRBJ2-5 TRBV18 . 11 ASSPPRGETQY
TRBJ2-2 TRBV27 . 13 ASSLRVGGSGELF
TRBJ1-3 TRBV5-1 . 14 ASSQDWMDSGNTIY
TRBJ2-1 TRBV7-2 TRBD2 15 ASSFTSGRVGKGEQF
TRBJ1-1 TRBV30 . 10 AWSMGWTEAF
TRBJ2-1 TRBV18 TRBD2 16 ASSQNIPGTSSYNEQF
TRBJ2-7 TRBV20-1 TRBD2 10 SASQGLAGSY
TRBJ2-7 TRBV19 TRBD2 17 ASSSGSGRATWRSNEQY
TRBJ1-5 TRBV25-1 . 12 ASRRTGNNQPQH
TRBJ2-1 TRBV9 TRBD2 14 ASSESGELSYNEQF
TRBJ1-6 TRBV30 . 11 AWSAQVDSPLH
TRBJ1-6 TRBV27 TRBD1 16 ASSFLGTGSFYNSPLH
TRBJ2-7 TRBV25-1 TRBD1 10 ASSRTGDEQY
TRBJ2-2 TRBV11-1 . 12 ASSIYRNTGELF
TRBJ2-2 TRBV27 . 17 AVLSLGRNGTQNTGELF
TRBJ1-4 TRBV7-3 TRBD1 14 ASSPTGGGTGGKLF
TRBJ2-7 TRBV15 . 13 ATSRRRPGDTEQY
TRBJ1-2 TRBV18 TRBD1 13 ASSPPYETGAGYT
TRBJ2-7 TRBV13 TRBD1 12 ASSLGQGDYEQY
TRBJ2-6 TRBV28 TRBD1 16 ASSPSAQGISGANVLT
TRBJ1-5 TRBV10-3 TRBD1 13 AISSGGFRNQPQH
TRBJ2-1 TRBV7-3 TRBD1 11 ASSQGQNNEQF
TRBJ2-7 TRBV16 TRBD2 11 ASSQIGGGEQY
TRBJ2-7 TRBV3-1/TRBV3-2 TRBD2 12 ASSQEKRDYEQY
TRBJ1-2 TRBV7-9 TRBD1 10 ASKLQGAGYT
TRBJ1-5 TRBV10-3 . 13 AISESGGSGQPQH
TRBJ2-7 TRBV6-5 TRBD2 13 ASSYSIAGVYEQY
TRBJ2-1 TRBV19 TRBD1 13 ASSIPQTGASEQF
TRBJ1-6 TRBV3-1/TRBV3-2 TRBD1 14 ASSRHQGVGNSPLH
TRBJ2-1 TRBV28 TRBD2 15 ASSSSGAGGPGNEQF
TRBJ1-3 TRBV5-4 TRBD1 14 ASSSGQGSRRNTIY
TRBJ2-6 TRBV28 . 15 ASSSTQVFSGANVLT
TRBJ2-1 TRBV2 TRBD2 12 ASRLAGASGEQF
TRBJ2-1 TRBV24-1 . 12 ATATERSVNEQF
TRBJ1-5 TRBV5-6 . 15 ASSLMRVGPSNQPQH
TRBJ2-3 TRBV5-1 TRBD2 15 ASSLGKLAGGPDTQY
TRBJ2-7 TRBV19 TRBD2 15 ASSQYPSSGRGGEQY
TRBJ1-4 TRBV29-1 . 11 SGSPGLNEKLF
TRBJ2-1 TRBV7-9 TRBD2 12 ASSSRAGGNEQF
TRBJ1-5 TRBV19 . 13 ASRGNRVDNQPQH
TRBJ1-1 TRBV28 . 10 ASSLLKFAAF
TRBJ1-6 TRBV6-2/TRBV6-3 . 13 ASSPRRRGDSPLH
TRBJ1-2 TRBV6-5 . 13 ASSYSGLPGNGYT
TRBJ1-2 TRBV5-6 TRBD1 13 ASRMTGRGNYGYT
TRBJ2-1 TRBV11-2 TRBD2 13 ASSSTSGSYNEQF